Below, 17 T cell receptor beta chains from the same sample are listed, as sequenced in a study of blood T cell repertoires in COVID-19. Clones were read by immunoSEQ multiplex PCR, and TCRdb kept only the in-frame ones, dropping some. In the table there are about 250,000 clones, around 86% of which are singletons. The sequenced sample was PBMCs or T cells enriched from blood (not recorded which). These receptor sequences come from a man in his forties or fifties who had recovered from COVID-19.

This clone appeared a single time. The CDR3 reads CASSLSYSTEAFF. The CDR3 region has the DNA TGTGCCAGCAGTTTATCGTACAGCACTGAAGCTTTCTTT. The genes are TRBV27 and TRBJ1-1; D is uncertain. The CDR3 consists of 13 residues. Trimming removed 0 bases at V and 4 bases at J, with 6 bases between. CDR1 is MNHEY, CDR2 SMNVEV, per germline (reference sequence).

CDR3 loop: CASSLRQGSQHF. CDR3 nucleotide sequence: TGTGCCAGCAGCTTGCGACAGGGGAGTCAGCATTTT. The chain carries TRBV5-8 and TRBJ1-5; TRBD1 aligns across 8 bases. The CDR3 extends over 12 amino acids. J was trimmed by 13 bases and V by 1 base; bases with no gene match: 4. The germline gives CDR1 SGHTS, CDR2 YDEGEE.

This rearrangement joins TRBV9 to TRBJ1-2; a possible D gene is TRBD1 (5 bases). CDR1 and CDR2 from the germline V gene are SGDLS and YYNGEE. This CDR3 comprises 14 residues. V lost 0 bases to trimming and J lost 3 bases, with 9 bases between them. For the CDR3, the DNA is TGTGCCAGCAGCGTAGACGGGGGTTACTATGGCTACACCTTC. Its translation: CASSVDGGYYGYTF.

This chain links TRBV6-2 or TRBV6-3 with TRBJ1-3; perhaps TRBD1 as D (6 bases). The V and J ends lost 4 bases and 1 base respectively, with 11 bases between them. The germline V gene has CDR1 MNHEY and CDR2 SVGEGT. The CDR3 consists of 15 residues. Written as DNA, the CDR3 is TGTGCCAGCAGTTCCGCCCAGGGGTCTGGAAACACCATATATTTT. Amino acids: CASSSAQGSGNTIYF.

The DNA of the CDR3 is TGTGCCAGCAGTCAACAGGACAACTATGGCTACACCTTC. This sequence encodes CASSQQDNYGYTF. This rearrangement joins TRBV12-3 or TRBV12-4 to TRBJ1-2; D is possibly TRBD1 (5 bases). The CDR3 length is 13 residues. Trimming removed 5 bases at V and 2 bases at J, with 9 bases between.

The V gene is TRBV3-1 (or the pseudogene TRBV3-2), the J gene TRBJ1-2, with a tentative D call TRBD1 (5 bases). CDR3 length: 16 amino acids. The germline gives CDR1 LGHDT, CDR2 YNNKEL (reference sequence). The V end was cut by 0 bases, the J end by 5 bases, with 16 bases between. In DNA form, the CDR3 reads TGTGCCAGCAGCCAAGATCTGGCGGAGGGGACTTATGGCTACACCTTC. It yields the protein CASSQDLAEGTYGYTF.

This chain uses TRBV28 with TRBJ2-7, with 12 bases lining up with TRBD2. With 5 bases clipped from V and 9 bases from J, the junction kept 11 bases outside the gene matches. The CDR3 length is 15 residues. CDR1 is MDHEN, CDR2 SYDVKM, per germline. CDR3 sequence reads: CASSLLTSGRRGQYF. The CDR3, as DNA: TGTGCCAGCAGTCTCCTGACTAGCGGGAGACGGGGGCAGTACTTC. Complete variable domain (other parts from reference TRBV28 and TRBJ2-7): DVKVTQSSRYLVKRTGEKVFLECVQDMDHENMFWYRQDPGLGLRLIYFSYDVKMKEKGDIPEGYSVSREKKERFSLILESASTNQTSMYLCASSLLTSGRRGQYFGPGTRLTVT.

V and J are TRBV24-1 and TRBJ2-5; tentatively, D is TRBD1 (6 bases). This CDR3 is built from 13 residues. Germline loops: CDR1 KGHDR, CDR2 SFDVKD. Trimming left V 8 bases short and J 2 bases short, with 11 bases between. CDR3 residues: CATNRAGQETQYF. The DNA for the CDR3 is TGTGCCACCAACAGGGCGGGTCAAGAGACCCAGTACTTC.

The gene calls are TRBV6-2 or TRBV6-3 and TRBJ1-4; weak D call: TRBD1 (5 bases). Germline V gene sequence: CDR1 MNHEY, CDR2 SVGEGT. V lost 5 bases to trimming and J lost 7 bases, with 14 bases between them. CDR3 length: 14 residues. The CDR3 DNA sequence: TGTGCCAGCAGTCGGACGGGGGAAAGTGAAAAACTGTTTTTT. Its protein is CASSRTGESEKLFF.

The chain carries TRBV19 and TRBJ1-6; 10 nucleotides match TRBD1. The CDR3 consists of 13 residues. Germline loops: CDR1 LNHDA, CDR2 SQIVND (reference sequence). With V trimmed by 7 bases and J by 9 bases, 3 bases remained unmatched. The CDR3 DNA reads as TGTGCCAGTACCCGGGACAGGGGTTCACCCCTCCACTTT. Its protein product is CASTRDRGSPLHF. The full variable domain, with the rest looked up from reference TRBV19 and TRBJ1-6, is DGGITQSPKYLFRKEGQNVTLSCEQNLNHDAMYWYRQDPGQGLRLIYYSQIVNDFQKGDIAEGYSVSREKKESFPLTVTSAQKNPTAFYLCASTRDRGSPLHFGNGTRLTVT.

The chain uses TRBV21-1 and TRBJ2-1; no DNA check was done on the table's D call, TRBD2. TRBV21-1 has pseudogene status. The CDR3 is made up of 18 amino acids. CDR3 region: CASSKARGLSGSYNEQFF. The CDR3 nucleotides read TGTGCCAGCAGCAAAGCAAGGGGGCTCAGCGGGAGTTACAATGAGCAGTTCTTC.

The chain uses TRBV28 and TRBJ1-1, with TRBD1 matching 8 bases. In germline, CDR1 is MDHEN, CDR2 SYDVKM. CDR3 length: 15 residues. The trim removed 7 bases at V and 1 base at J, leaving 8 bases unmatched. Here the CDR3 reads CASIGQGSGNTEAFF. Here the CDR3 DNA reads TGTGCCAGCATTGGACAGGGATCAGGGAACACTGAAGCTTTCTTT.

The chain links TRBV6-5 to TRBJ1-5, with D possibly TRBD1 on 6 matching bases. Looked up from germline, CDR1 is MNHEY and CDR2 is SVGAGI. The CDR3 spans 13 residues. V was clipped by 4 bases and J by 7 bases, with 11 bases between them. CDR3 bases: TGTGCCAGCAGTTGGGGGCGCATGCAGCCCCAGCATTTT. Translating gives CASSWGRMQPQHF.

The chain uses TRBV4-3 and TRBJ2-7; TRBD2 is a possible D gene (5 bases). Germline lookup yields CDR1 LGHNA and CDR2 YSLEER. The CDR3 loop spans 14 amino acids. V was shortened by 2 bases and J by 9 bases, with 17 bases between the two germline ends. The CDR3, as DNA: TGCGCCAGCAGCCAAATAGTGACCTACGAGGGGCAGTACTTC. Translation gives CASSQIVTYEGQYF.

The chain joins TRBV4-3 to TRBJ2-3, with TRBD2 matching 8 bases. J lost 3 bases, V lost 0 bases, and 8 bases had no gene match. Germline V gene data show CDR1 as LGHNA and CDR2 as YSLEER. The CDR3 consists of 17 residues. The CDR3 DNA is TGCGCCAGCAGCCAAGAAGGGAACGGGGGGGCTACAGATACGCAGTATTTT. It is translated as CASSQEGNGGATDTQYF.

This CDR3 is CASSVALNTEAFF. In DNA form, the CDR3 reads TGTGCCAGCAGCGTAGCGCTAAACACTGAAGCTTTCTTT. The V gene is TRBV9, the J gene TRBJ1-1; D gene unclear. V lost 0 bases to trimming and J lost 2 bases, with 5 bases between them. This CDR3 contains 13 residues. The germline CDR1 and CDR2 sequences are SGDLS and YYNGEE.

The chain recombines TRBV18 with TRBJ1-3; maybe TRBD1 (6 bases). In germline, CDR1 is KGHSH, CDR2 LQKENI. Trimming removed 6 bases from V and 2 bases from J, with 14 bases in between. This CDR3 region has 15 residues. The CDR3 sequence: CASSQERTAGNTIYF. The CDR3 DNA is TGTGCCAGCTCCCAAGAACGGACAGCTGGAAACACCATATATTTT.